The 3 T cell receptor beta chains below come from one sample, sequenced in a study of shared clonotypes between healthy human individuals. Libraries were prepared by immunoSEQ multiplex PCR; TCRdb keeps only in-frame clonotypes and omits some of them. This table holds about 300,000 clones, around two thirds found once. The sequencing input was memory CD4+ T cells sorted from blood. Described subset: CD45RA-negative fraction. All receptors come from a man aged 25 to 40 in good health.

The rearrangement links TRBV19 to TRBJ1-5; 8 bases line up with TRBD1. This CDR3 contains 15 residues. In germline, CDR1 is LNHDA, CDR2 SQIVND (reference sequence). V gave up 4 bases and J gave up 5 bases; unmatched junction bases: 7. CDR3 sequence reads: CASSRMDREHQPQHF. The CDR3 DNA sequence: TGTGCCAGTAGTAGAATGGACAGGGAACATCAGCCCCAGCATTTT. The whole variable domain, filled in from reference TRBV19 and TRBJ1-5, reads DGGITQSPKYLFRKEGQNVTLSCEQNLNHDAMYWYRQDPGQGLRLIYYSQIVNDFQKGDIAEGYSVSREKKESFPLTVTSAQKNPTAFYLCASSRMDREHQPQHFGDGTRLSIL.

The V gene is TRBV9, the J gene TRBJ2-1; D is uncertain. The length of the CDR3 is 12 residues. CDR1 is SGDLS, CDR2 YYNGEE, per germline. Trimming removed 3 bases from V and 9 bases from J, with 10 bases in between. CDR3 protein: CASSGGFGEQFF. The CDR3 region has the DNA TGTGCCAGCAGCGGGGGATTCGGTGAGCAGTTCTTC. The whole variable domain, filled in from reference TRBV9 and TRBJ2-1, reads DSGVTQTPKHLITATGQRVTLRCSPRSGDLSVYWYQQSLDQGLQFLIQYYNGEERAKGNILERFSAQQFPDLHSELNLSSLELGDSALYFCASSGGFGEQFFGPGTRLTVL.

Of note for this clone: A much larger clone differs by one base, so this may be a read error. The sample holds other DNA sequences that translate to the same CDR3. The J gene is TRBJ2-2, the V gene TRBV19, with 7 bases identical to TRBD2. V lost 3 bases and J lost 0; bases outside the gene matches: 1. Germline V gives CDR1 LNHDA, CDR2 SQIVND (reference sequence). CDR3 length equals 15 residues. CDR3 protein: CASSIGGTNTGELFF. The CDR3, as DNA: TGTGCCAGTAGTATCGGGGGGACGAACACCGGGGAGCTGTTTTTT. Combining the CDR3 with reference TRBV19 and TRBJ2-2 gives the whole variable domain DGGITQSPKYLFRKEGQNVTLSCEQNLNHDAMYWYRQDPGQGLRLIYYSQIVNDFQKGDIAEGYSVSREKKESFPLTVTSAQKNPTAFYLCASSIGGTNTGELFFGEGSRLTVL.